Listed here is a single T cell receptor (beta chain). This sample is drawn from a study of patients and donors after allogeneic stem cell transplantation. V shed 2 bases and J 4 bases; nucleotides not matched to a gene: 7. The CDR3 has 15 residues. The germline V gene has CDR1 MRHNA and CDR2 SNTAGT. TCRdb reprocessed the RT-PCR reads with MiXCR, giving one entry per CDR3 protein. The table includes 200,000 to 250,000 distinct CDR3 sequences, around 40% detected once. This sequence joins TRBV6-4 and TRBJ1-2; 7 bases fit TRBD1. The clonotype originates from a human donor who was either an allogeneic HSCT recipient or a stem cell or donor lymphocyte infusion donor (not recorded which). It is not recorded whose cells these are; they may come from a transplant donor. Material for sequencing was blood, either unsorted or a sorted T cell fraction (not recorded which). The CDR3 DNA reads TGTGCCAGCAGTGACGAGGGAACAGGGGTCTATGGCTACACCTTC. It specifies CASSDEGTGVYGYTF.